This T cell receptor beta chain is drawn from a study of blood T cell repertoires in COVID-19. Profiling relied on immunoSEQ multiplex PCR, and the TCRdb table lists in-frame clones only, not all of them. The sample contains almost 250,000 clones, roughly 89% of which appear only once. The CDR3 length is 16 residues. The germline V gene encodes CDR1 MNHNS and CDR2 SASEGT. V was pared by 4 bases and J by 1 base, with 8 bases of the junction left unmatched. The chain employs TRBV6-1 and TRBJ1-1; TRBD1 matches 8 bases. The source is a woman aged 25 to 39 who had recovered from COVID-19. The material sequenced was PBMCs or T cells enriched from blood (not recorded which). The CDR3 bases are TGTGCCAGCAGTGCGCGGACAGGGTTCCCGAACACTGAAGCTTTCTTT. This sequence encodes CASSARTGFPNTEAFF.